The 9 T cell receptor beta chains reported below all come from one sample, sequenced in a study of T-cell reconstitution after alpha-beta-depleted transplantation in children. It was with unique molecular identifiers that the TCRbeta library was prepared. TCRdb analysed the PCR reads with MiXCR anew, one entry per CDR3 protein. The table has 150,000 to 250,000 distinct CDR3 sequences, 5% to 7.5% seen once; the top ten hold roughly 4.7%. Sequenced here: PBMCs, sampled before TCRalphabeta/CD19-depleted stem cell transplant. These receptor sequences come from a girl less than two years old with combined immunodeficiency, due to receive a stem cell transplant.

This clonotype occurred many times. The J gene is TRBJ2-7, the V gene TRBV20-1, with TRBD2 matching 11 bases. CDR1 is DFQATT and CDR2 is SNEGSKA in the germline V gene (reference sequence). This CDR3 has 16 residues. The J segment lost 3 bases and the V segment lost 6 bases, leaving 13 bases of the junction unmatched. In nucleotides, the CDR3 is TGCAGTGCAAATGCCAATAGCGGGAGGGGACTCTACGAGCAGTACTTC. As protein: CSANANSGRGLYEQYF.

This clonotype was counted ten times or more. The chain is built from TRBV20-1 and TRBJ2-7; the match to TRBD2 covers 11 bases. CDR1 and CDR2 (germline): DFQATT, SNEGSKA (reference sequence). CDR3 length: 16 residues. V lost 3 bases to trimming and J lost 0 bases; unmatched junction nucleotides: 7. The CDR3 DNA reads TGCAGTGCTAGTGCGCTAGCGGGGGGAAACTCCTACGAGCAGTACTTC. Translating it yields CSASALAGGNSYEQYF.

This clonotype was counted ten times or more. The chain joins TRBV25-1 to TRBJ2-5, with unresolved D. Trimming removed 4 bases from V and 4 bases from J, with 16 bases in between. Germline V gives CDR1 MGHDK, CDR2 SYGVNS. The CDR3 extends over 15 amino acids. CDR3 sequence reads: CASSGWVAEGETQYF. CDR3 coding DNA: TGTGCCAGCAGTGGCTGGGTGGCCGAAGGAGAGACCCAGTACTTC. Looking up the rest from reference TRBV25-1 and TRBJ2-5 gives the full variable domain: EADIYQTPRYLVIGTGKKITLECSQTMGHDKMYWYQQDPGMELHLIHYSYGVNSTEKGDLSSESTVSRIRTEHFPLTLESARPSHTSQYLCASSGWVAEGETQYFGPGTRLLVL.

This clonotype was seen repeatedly, ten times or more. In DNA form, the CDR3 reads TGTGCCAGCAGCCACCGGCCCGTCGGACAGGGGAGAGAGACCCAGTACTTC. Translated: CASSHRPVGQGRETQYF. The chain has TRBV6-2 or TRBV6-3 and TRBJ2-5, with 9 bases identical to TRBD1. The length of the CDR3 is 17 residues. The V segment lost 6 bases and the J segment 4 bases; nucleotides outside the gene matches: 15. Germline-derived CDR1 and CDR2 are MNHEY and SVGEGT.

This clonotype occurred many times. The rearrangement links TRBV12-3 or TRBV12-4 to TRBJ2-3, with D maybe TRBD2 (6 bases). V dropped 5 bases and J dropped 1 base, with 10 bases sitting between them. The CDR3 is 14 amino acids. In DNA, the CDR3 is TGTGCCAGCAGTCCTAGCGATGGCACAGATACGCAGTATTTT. Its protein is CASSPSDGTDTQYF.

In this sample, this clonotype turned up many times. This chain joins TRBV14 and TRBJ2-1; 9 nucleotides match TRBD2. This CDR3 has 14 residues. From germline, CDR1 is SGHDN and CDR2 FVKESK. J lost 5 bases, V lost 4 bases, and 3 bases had no gene match. The CDR3 sequence: CASSPLAGNNEQFF. For the CDR3, the DNA is TGTGCCAGCAGCCCACTAGCGGGCAACAATGAGCAGTTCTTC.

This clonotype turned up a few times. This may come from a read error, since a much larger clone is one base off. The CDR3 region is CACSSRTSGGSSYNEQFF. Written as DNA, the CDR3 is TGTGCCTGCAGTTCCCGAACTAGCGGGGGGAGCTCCTACAATGAGCAGTTCTTC. The rearrangement links TRBV2 to TRBJ2-1; 12 nucleotides agree with TRBD2. CDR3 length: 18 residues. Germline V gives CDR1 SNHLY, CDR2 FYNNEI.

With respect to this clonotype: One end of the junction does not line up with germline, which may come from a read error. The CDR3 protein is CASSLTGTGGIETQYF. The DNA of the CDR3 is TGTGCTAGCAGCTTGACCGGGACAGGGGGGATCGAGACCCAGTACTTC. The chain combines TRBV7-7 with TRBJ2-5, with 11 bases matching TRBD1. The CDR3 has 16 amino acids. Germline CDR1 reads SSHAT; CDR2 reads FNYEAQ (reference sequence).

This clonotype was counted a few times. The rearrangement joins TRBV12-3 or TRBV12-4 to TRBJ2-5, with 8 bases identical to TRBD1. The J segment lost 5 bases and the V segment lost 6 bases, leaving 8 bases of the junction unmatched. The length of the CDR3 is 14 residues. The CDR3 DNA reads as TGTGCCAGCAGGGCCGACAGGGGTTGGGAGACCCAGTACTTC. Translating it yields CASRADRGWETQYF.